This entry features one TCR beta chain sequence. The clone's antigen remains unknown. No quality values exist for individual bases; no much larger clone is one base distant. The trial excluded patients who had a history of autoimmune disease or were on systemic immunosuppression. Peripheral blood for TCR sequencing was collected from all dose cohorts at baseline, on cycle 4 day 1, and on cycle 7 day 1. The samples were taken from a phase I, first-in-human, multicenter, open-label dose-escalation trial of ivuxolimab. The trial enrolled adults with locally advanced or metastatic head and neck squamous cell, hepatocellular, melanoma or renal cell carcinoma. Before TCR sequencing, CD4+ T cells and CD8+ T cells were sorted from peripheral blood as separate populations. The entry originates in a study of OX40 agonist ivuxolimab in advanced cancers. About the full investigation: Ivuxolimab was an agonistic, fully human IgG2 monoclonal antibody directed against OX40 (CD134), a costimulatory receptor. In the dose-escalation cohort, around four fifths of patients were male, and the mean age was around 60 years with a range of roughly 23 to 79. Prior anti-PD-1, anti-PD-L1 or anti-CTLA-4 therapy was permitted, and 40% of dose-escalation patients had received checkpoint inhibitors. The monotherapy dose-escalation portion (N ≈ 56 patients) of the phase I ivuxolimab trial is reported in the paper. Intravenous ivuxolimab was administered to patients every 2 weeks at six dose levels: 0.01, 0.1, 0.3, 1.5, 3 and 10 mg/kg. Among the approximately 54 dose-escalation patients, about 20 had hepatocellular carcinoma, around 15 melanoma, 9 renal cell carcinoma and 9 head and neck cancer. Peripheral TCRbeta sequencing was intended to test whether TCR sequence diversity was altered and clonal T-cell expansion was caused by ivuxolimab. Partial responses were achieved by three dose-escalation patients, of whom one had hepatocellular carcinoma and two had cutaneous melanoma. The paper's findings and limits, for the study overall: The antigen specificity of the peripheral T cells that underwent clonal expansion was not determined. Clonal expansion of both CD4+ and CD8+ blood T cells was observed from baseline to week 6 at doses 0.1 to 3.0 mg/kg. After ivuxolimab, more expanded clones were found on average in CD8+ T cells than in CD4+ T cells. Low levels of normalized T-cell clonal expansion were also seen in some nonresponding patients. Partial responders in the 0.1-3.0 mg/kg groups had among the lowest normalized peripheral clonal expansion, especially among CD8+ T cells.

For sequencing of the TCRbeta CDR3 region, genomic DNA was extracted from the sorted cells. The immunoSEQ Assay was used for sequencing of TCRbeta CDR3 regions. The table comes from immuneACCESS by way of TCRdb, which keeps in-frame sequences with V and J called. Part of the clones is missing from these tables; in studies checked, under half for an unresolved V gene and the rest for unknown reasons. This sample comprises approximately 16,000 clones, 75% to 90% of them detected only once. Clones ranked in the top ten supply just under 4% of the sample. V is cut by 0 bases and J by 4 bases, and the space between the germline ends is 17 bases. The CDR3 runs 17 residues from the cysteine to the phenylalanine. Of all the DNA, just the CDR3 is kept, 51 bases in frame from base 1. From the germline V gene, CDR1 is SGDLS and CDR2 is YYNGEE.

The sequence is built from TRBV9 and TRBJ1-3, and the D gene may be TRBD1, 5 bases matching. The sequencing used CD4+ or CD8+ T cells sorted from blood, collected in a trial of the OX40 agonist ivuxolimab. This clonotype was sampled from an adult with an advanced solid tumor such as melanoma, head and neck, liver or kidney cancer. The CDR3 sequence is CASSVARGRGAGNTIYF. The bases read TGTGCCAGCAGCGTAGCTAGGGGCCGAGGAGCCGGAAACACCATATATTTT. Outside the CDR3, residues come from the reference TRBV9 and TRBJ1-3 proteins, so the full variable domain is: DSGVTQTPKHLITATGQRVTLRCSPRSGDLSVYWYQQSLDQGLQFLIQYYNGEERAKGNILERFSAQQFPDLHSELNLSSLELGDSALYFCASSVARGRGAGNTIYFGEGSWLTVV.